The rows below give T cell receptor beta chains drawn from one sample of a study of cytomegalovirus exposure and HLA in healthy donors. Sequencing used immunoSEQ multiplex PCR; TCRdb keeps in-frame clones, though not all of them. The sample contains some 98,000 clones, approximately 88% of which appear only once. Material: PBMCs. These receptors were obtained from a woman aged 30 to 39 in good health and CMV-seronegative. CDR3s include the opening cysteine and the closing phenylalanine or tryptophan. The order of the fields is CDR3 DNA, CDR3 protein, CDR3 length, J gene, D gene, clone size, V gene. A D gene is named only where the DNA matches it firmly. A clone size is listed for some rows: how often the clone was seen (once, few, many), or a class if it is expanded.

TGTGCTAGTGGTTACCAAACAGGGGTGTCCCTCCACTTT CASGYQTGVSLHF 13 TRBJ1-6 TRBD1 few TRBV12-5
TGTGCCAGCAGCTTCCGGGGAGATGAAGCTTTCTTT CASSFRGDEAFF 12 TRBJ1-1 . . TRBV7-9
TGTGCCAGCAGCTTACGGGCTGGGGGCCTTGATAACACTGAAGCTTTCTTT CASSLRAGGLDNTEAFF 17 TRBJ1-1 . . TRBV9
TGCGCCAGCAGCTTGGCCAACAGTCCCCCGGCAAACACCATATATTTT CASSLANSPPANTIYF 16 TRBJ1-3 . . TRBV5-1
TGTGCCAGCAGCTCCGCAGGGGGGTCCTATGGCTACACCTTC CASSSAGGSYGYTF 14 TRBJ1-2 TRBD1 . TRBV11-2
TGTGCCAGCAGCTTATTGACAGGCAACGGTGAAGCTTTCTTT CASSLLTGNGEAFF 14 TRBJ1-1 . . TRBV5-4
TGCGCCAGCAGCTTGATGACGGGAGGGCCGGATGAGCAGTTCTTC CASSLMTGGPDEQFF 15 TRBJ2-1 TRBD2 . TRBV5-1
TGTGCCAGTAGTAAGGACAGGGTCAATGAGCAGTTCTTC CASSKDRVNEQFF 13 TRBJ2-1 TRBD1 . TRBV19
TGTGCCAGTAGTATTCGCGCCTATGGCTACACCTTC CASSIRAYGYTF 12 TRBJ1-2 . . TRBV19
TGTGCCAGCAGTTCCCCCGGGGCAACTAATGAAAAACTGTTTTTT CASSSPGATNEKLFF 15 TRBJ1-4 . . TRBV27
TGTGCCGCCAGACAGCCCCCCTATGGCTACACCTTC CAARQPPYGYTF 12 TRBJ1-2 . . TRBV6-5
TGCGCCAGCAGCTTTGCTACTAACTATGGCTACACCTTC CASSFATNYGYTF 13 TRBJ1-2 . . TRBV5-1
TGTGCCAGCAGCCGAAGACAGGGCCCCTACGAGCAGTACTTC CASSRRQGPYEQYF 14 TRBJ2-7 TRBD1 . TRBV7-9
TGTGCCAGCGAATTTGGGACAGATCAGCCCCAGCATTTT CASEFGTDQPQHF 13 TRBJ1-5 TRBD1 . TRBV6-1
TGTGCCAGCAGCTTTAGAGGGATTTTGTACTTC CASSFRGILYF 11 TRBJ2-4 . . TRBV5-4
TGTGCCAGCAGTCCCGGTCGGGATAGGGGCTACACCTTC CASSPGRDRGYTF 13 TRBJ1-2 . . TRBV28
TGCGCCAGCAGCATTCTAGCGGGGGGACTCACAGATACGCAGTATTTT CASSILAGGLTDTQYF 16 TRBJ2-3 TRBD2 . TRBV5-1
TGTGCCAGCAGTTACAGTGACAGGGGCAACATTCAGTACTTC CASSYSDRGNIQYF 14 TRBJ2-4 TRBD1 . TRBV6-6
TGTGCCAGCAGCTTGGTTGGGGGGGTGAACACTGAAGCTTTCTTT CASSLVGGVNTEAFF 15 TRBJ1-1 . . TRBV5-6
TGTGCCAGCAGCCCGGGGACAGGGGCTGAAGCTTTCTTT CASSPGTGAEAFF 13 TRBJ1-1 TRBD1 . TRBV7-2
TGCGCCAGCAGCTTGGGACTAGCGGGAACAGATACGCAGTATTTT CASSLGLAGTDTQYF 15 TRBJ2-3 TRBD2 . TRBV5-1
TGTGCCAGCAGCCGGGACTTCGCTACCTACGAGCAGTACTTC CASSRDFATYEQYF 14 TRBJ2-7 . . TRBV14
TGTGCCAGCAGTCCCCCTTCGGCCGGGACTTCCACAGATACGCAGTATTTT CASSPPSAGTSTDTQYF 17 TRBJ2-3 . . TRBV2
TGTGCCAGCAGCTTACTCTACAGGGGGTCCAATCAGCCCCAGCATTTT CASSLLYRGSNQPQHF 16 TRBJ1-5 TRBD1 . TRBV7-2
TGTGCCAGCACCCGGGGGGCTGGGGAAGCTTTCTTT CASTRGAGEAFF 12 TRBJ1-1 . once TRBV25-1
TGCGCCAGCAGCTTGGTGGGACAGGGGACTCACTACGAGCAGTACTTC CASSLVGQGTHYEQYF 16 TRBJ2-7 TRBD1 . TRBV5-1
TGCGCCAGCAGCCAAGATAACGCCGGGACAGGGGGCGGAGATACGCAGTATTTT CASSQDNAGTGGGDTQYF 18 TRBJ2-3 TRBD1 . TRBV4-3
TGCGCCAGCAGCTTGGGAGGGAGTGATACTGAAGCTTTCTTT CASSLGGSDTEAFF 14 TRBJ1-1 . . TRBV5-1
TGTGCCAGCAGCGGAACAGGGGGTCGATTCACTGAAGCTTTCTTT CASSGTGGRFTEAFF 15 TRBJ1-1 TRBD1 once TRBV9
TGTGCCAGGCCATTTGAGGGACAGGGGGCGTACGAGCAGTACTTC CARPFEGQGAYEQYF 15 TRBJ2-7 . . TRBV21-1
TGTGCCAGCTCACGGACAGGACGTTATAATGAAAAACTGTTTTTT CASSRTGRYNEKLFF 15 TRBJ1-4 TRBD1 . TRBV6-5
TGCGCCAGCAGCCAAGCTGCGCGGGAGGGAACCGGGGAGCTGTTTTTT CASSQAAREGTGELFF 16 TRBJ2-2 TRBD2 . TRBV4-3
TGTGCCAGCAGCATGGAGACAGGGGAAGGAAACACCATATATTTT CASSMETGEGNTIYF 15 TRBJ1-3 TRBD1 few TRBV9
TGTGCCAGCAGCTTATTGAGGGCTGACTACGAGCAGTACTTC CASSLLRADYEQYF 14 TRBJ2-7 . . TRBV7-8
TGTGCCACCAGCAGAGATAGCGGCTCTGGGGCCAACGTCCTGACTTTC CATSRDSGSGANVLTF 16 TRBJ2-6 . . TRBV15
TGTGCCAGCAGGGTCCCAGGGGTTACTACTGAAGCTTTCTTT CASRVPGVTTEAFF 14 TRBJ1-1 . . TRBV6-5
TGCGCCAGCAGCCAAGCAAGAGGGGGACAGGGGTTTGGTGCTGGCTACACCTTC CASSQARGGQGFGAGYTF 18 TRBJ1-2 TRBD1 . TRBV4-1
TGCGCCAGCAGGATTAGCGGGGGTTGGAATGAGCAGTTCTTC CASRISGGWNEQFF 14 TRBJ2-1 TRBD2 . TRBV5-1
TGCGCCAGCAGCCAAGGGGTCCGCGGTTCCTACGAGCAGTACTTC CASSQGVRGSYEQYF 15 TRBJ2-7 . . TRBV4-1